This entry features one T cell receptor beta chain sequence. This specimen belongs to a study of monozygotic twins with inflammatory bowel disease. TCRdb reprocessed the 5' RACE reads, with one entry per CDR3 protein and no DNA. The sample has just under 45,000 distinct CDR3 sequences, and its top ten clones hold approximately 5.8%. The source of this sequence is a human donor with ulcerative colitis or Crohn's disease, or a healthy co-twin of an affected twin (not recorded which). The specimen sequenced was blood.

CDR3 protein: CASSQVGQNNNYGYTF. This chain connects TRBV3-1 to TRBJ1-2. The CDR3 runs 16 residues. Germline loops: CDR1 LGHDT, CDR2 YNNKEL (reference sequence).